This section outlines one T cell receptor beta chain sequence together with its context. Looked up from germline, CDR1 is SEHNR and CDR2 is FQNEAQ (reference sequence). The CDR3 loop spans 15 amino acids. With 5 bases removed from V and 2 bases from J, the gap between germline ends came to 16 bases. This entry is derived from a study of control samples from healthy donors and cancer patients. Sequencing was performed with immunoSEQ multiplex PCR; in TCRdb, only in-frame clones are kept and a portion is missing. The repertoire has fewer than 200,000 clones, around 94% of them found once; the top ten carry approximately 1.5%.

The rearrangement joins TRBV7-9 to TRBJ2-7, with D perhaps assigned TRBD1 or TRBD2 (6 bases each). This sequence originates from a man under 40 in good health. The sequenced sample consisted of blood. Here the CDR3 reads CASSLGGRRPYEQYF. CDR3 coding DNA: TGTGCCAGCAGCCTAGGGGGGAGAAGGCCCTACGAGCAGTACTTC.